This passage covers 16 T cell receptor beta chains from one sample sequenced in a study of blood T cell repertoires in COVID-19. Assay: immunoSEQ multiplex PCR; the TCRdb copy retains only in-frame clones and omits some. This sample has fewer than 65,000 clones, with approximately 90% found just once. The material sequenced was peripheral blood. The receptors were sampled from a man aged 50 or older with acute or convalescent COVID-19.

This clone was seen just once. The chain carries TRBV30 and TRBJ2-3; D might be TRBD1 (6 bases). Trimming shortened V by 4 bases and J by 0 bases, and 17 bases separated the two germline ends. Germline V lookup: CDR1 GTSNPN, CDR2 SVGIG (reference sequence). The CDR3 runs 16 residues. In DNA, the CDR3 is TGTGCCTGGAATGTCAGGGGCAGGGTTAGCACAGATACGCAGTATTTT. Encoded protein: CAWNVRGRVSTDTQYF.

This clone was observed once. This chain links TRBV5-4 with TRBJ2-3; no clear D gene. The CDR3 has 13 amino acids. V was clipped by 0 bases and J by 3 bases, with 5 bases between them. Germline V gives CDR1 SGHNT, CDR2 YYREEE (reference sequence). Here the CDR3 DNA reads TGTGCCAGCAGCTTGGGAGGTACAGATACGCAGTATTTT. Translated, it gives CASSLGGTDTQYF.

The chain recombines TRBV5-1 with TRBJ2-3; D gene uncertain. V was clipped by 1 base and J by 2 bases, with 8 bases between them. The CDR3 is made up of 14 amino acids. In germline, CDR1 is SGHRS, CDR2 YFSETQ. CDR3 region: CASSLLLFTDTQYF. CDR3 in DNA: TGCGCCAGCAGCTTGCTTCTTTTCACAGATACGCAGTATTTT. The variable domain in full, completed from reference TRBV5-1 and TRBJ2-3, reads KAGVTQTPRYLIKTRGQQVTLSCSPISGHRSVSWYQQTPGQGLQFLFEYFSETQRNKGNFPGRFSGRQFSNSRSEMNVSTLELGDSALYLCASSLLLFTDTQYFGPGTRLTVL.

About this clone: This sample also contains other DNA sequences that code for the same CDR3. The J gene is TRBJ2-7, the V gene TRBV24-1, with 7 bases lining up with TRBD1. CDR3 length: 15 residues. Germline CDR1 reads KGHDR; CDR2 reads SFDVKD. Losses at the gene ends were 4 bases for V and 2 bases for J; bases not matched to a gene: 7. Here the CDR3 reads CATSDPRDRTYEQYF. DNA for the CDR3: TGTGCCACCAGTGACCCCCGGGACAGAACCTACGAGCAGTACTTC.

The chain has TRBV7-2 and TRBJ2-4, with 7 bases matching TRBD1. Germline V gives CDR1 SGHTA, CDR2 FQGNSA. V lost 5 bases, J lost 5 bases, and 9 bases stayed unmatched. This CDR3 region has 15 residues. The CDR3 DNA reads TGTGCCAGCAGCCAGGACAGGCGTACCCAAAACATTCAGTACTTC. This gives the protein CASSQDRRTQNIQYF.

The gene calls are TRBV11-1 and TRBJ2-3; D is possibly TRBD2 (6 bases). This CDR3 has 15 residues. Germline CDR1 is SGHAT and CDR2 is FQDESV (reference sequence). V was trimmed by 2 bases and J by 1 base, leaving 10 bases between them. The CDR3 bases are TGTGCCAGCAGCTTACGAGTAGCGGGCACAGATACGCAGTATTTT. Encoded protein: CASSLRVAGTDTQYF. The variable domain in full, with the rest retrieved from reference TRBV11-1 and TRBJ2-3, is EAEVAQSPRYKITEKSQAVAFWCDPISGHATLYWYRQILGQGPELLVQFQDESVVDDSQLPKDRFSAERLKGVDSTLKIQPAELGDSAMYLCASSLRVAGTDTQYFGPGTRLTVL.

The V call is TRBV2, the J call TRBJ1-2, with 8 bases lining up with TRBD1. CDR3 size: 13 residues. Unmatched junction bases numbered 5, after V lost 7 bases and J lost 4 bases. Germline V CDR1 and CDR2: SNHLY, FYNNEI. CDR3: CASKSGGVYGYTF. The CDR3 DNA reads TGTGCCAGCAAGTCAGGGGGCGTCTATGGCTACACCTTC.

The rearrangement uses TRBV6-5 and TRBJ2-5, with D perhaps matching TRBD1 (5 bases). This CDR3 is 13 amino acids long. V was shortened by 7 bases and J by 1 base, with 10 bases between the two germline ends. Germline lookup yields CDR1 MNHEY and CDR2 SVGAGI. Here the CDR3 DNA reads TGTGCCAGCAAGGGCAGGGCCCAAGAGACCCAGTACTTC. Protein: CASKGRAQETQYF.

The chain joins TRBV18 to TRBJ1-6; D gene uncertain. V dropped 4 bases and J dropped 6 bases, with 7 bases sitting between them. The germline V gene has CDR1 KGHSH and CDR2 LQKENI. The CDR3 is 13 amino acids. The chain's CDR3 is CASSLNTNSPLHF. CDR3 nucleotides: TGTGCCAGCTCACTTAACACTAATTCACCCCTCCACTTT.

J is TRBJ1-2 and V is TRBV11-2; D is unclear. V was trimmed by 7 bases and J by 3 bases, leaving 12 bases between them. CDR3 length: 13 residues. Germline V gives CDR1 SGHAT, CDR2 FQNNGV. The CDR3 region has the DNA TGTGCCAGCAACGCAGGTCCCTACTATGGCTACACCTTC. It encodes CASNAGPYYGYTF.

The CDR3 is CASSVVTGMNTGELFF. For the CDR3, the DNA is TGTGCCAGCAGCGTAGTAACAGGGATGAACACCGGGGAGCTGTTTTTT. The rearrangement uses TRBV9 and TRBJ2-2; tentative D call: TRBD1 (6 bases). V shed 0 bases and J shed 1 base, with 10 bases lying between them. The germline V gene has CDR1 SGDLS and CDR2 YYNGEE. The CDR3 sequence is 16 residues long.

The rearrangement links TRBV5-1 to TRBJ1-6, with 8 bases matching TRBD1. Trimming took 4 bases from V and 0 from J; bases not matched to a gene: 9. There are 18 residues in the CDR3. Germline V gene lookup returns CDR1 SGHRS and CDR2 YFSETQ. DNA for the CDR3: TGCGCCAGCAGCGTCGGGACAGGAGACTTCTCCTATAATTCACCCCTCCACTTT. This translates into CASSVGTGDFSYNSPLHF.

The V call is TRBV5-1, the J call TRBJ2-7, with TRBD1 matching 8 bases. With 5 bases clipped from V and 0 bases from J, the junction kept 7 bases outside the gene matches. Germline CDR1 reads SGHRS; CDR2 reads YFSETQ. This CDR3 has 15 residues. In DNA, the CDR3 is TGCGCCAGCAGACTACAGGGGGGCAGCTCCTACGAGCAGTACTTC. Amino acids: CASRLQGGSSYEQYF.

In DNA form, the CDR3 reads TGTGCCAGCAGCCAAGCAGGGCCAAAAAACATTCAGTACTTC. Its protein product is CASSQAGPKNIQYF. The V gene is TRBV14, the J gene TRBJ2-4; tentatively, D is TRBD1 (5 bases). Trimming took 1 base from V and 4 from J, leaving 8 bases between them. The CDR3 runs to 14 residues. CDR1 is SGHDN and CDR2 is FVKESK in the germline V gene.

V and J are TRBV5-1 and TRBJ1-2, with 10 bases that match TRBD1. The germline CDR1 and CDR2 sequences are SGHRS and YFSETQ. This CDR3 is built from 15 residues. V dropped 2 bases and J dropped 2; count of bases not matched to a gene: 3. CDR3: CASSFQTGGNYGYTF. The CDR3 region has the DNA TGCGCCAGCAGCTTCCAGACAGGGGGCAACTATGGCTACACCTTC. The entire variable domain, with the rest obtained from reference TRBV5-1 and TRBJ1-2, is as follows: KAGVTQTPRYLIKTRGQQVTLSCSPISGHRSVSWYQQTPGQGLQFLFEYFSETQRNKGNFPGRFSGRQFSNSRSEMNVSTLELGDSALYLCASSFQTGGNYGYTFGSGTRLTVV.

This chain joins TRBV11-3 and TRBJ2-1; TRBD2 matches at 9 bases. The length of the CDR3 is 14 residues. The V segment lost 5 bases and the J segment 9 bases; nucleotides outside the gene matches: 8. Germline CDR1 is SGHNT and CDR2 is YENEEA. CDR3 in DNA: TGTGCCAGCAGCCCGGGACTAGCAGAGCGTGAGCAGTTCTTC. It specifies CASSPGLAEREQFF.